This T cell receptor (beta chain) appears in the sequencing data of a study of blood T cells in healthy people across ages. The use of a sample-barcoded 5' primer and a J-beta primer mix characterized a second PCR of roughly 6 to 11 cycles. A single record per CDR3 protein comes from TCRdb applying MiXCR to the 5' RACE reads. The sample records 700,000 to 1,000,000 distinct CDR3 sequences, under 45% being singletons. In its sample, this clonotype was seen a few times. The V gene lost 0 bases and the J gene lost 2 bases, with 11 bases spanning the gap. CDR1 LGHNA and CDR2 YSLEER come from the germline V gene. The CDR3 has 16 residues.

Sequenced: blood. The sequence came from a man aged 55-75 years in good health. The chain couples TRBV4-3 to TRBJ2-4; D possibly corresponds to TRBD2 (6 bases). The CDR3 spells CASSQDNGGSKNIQYF. DNA for the CDR3: TGCGCCAGCAGCCAAGATAACGGGGGATCCAAAAACATTCAGTACTTC.